The clone carrying this T cell receptor beta chain was detected ten times or more. The antigen remains unidentified. This record comes from a study of identical twins. The CDR3 loop spans 15 amino acids. V was trimmed by 7 bases and J by 3 bases, leaving 16 bases between them. Germline-derived CDR1 and CDR2 are MNHEY and SVGEGT. TCRdb used MiXCR to reprocess the 5' RACE reads, holding one entry per CDR3 protein. This sample has under 450,000 distinct CDR3 sequences, with about 18% found just once. The donor group consisted entirely of healthy Caucasians. Findings and caveats of the study: Cord blood beta clonotypes that were abundant carried fewer insertions, and memory repertoires showed no such trend. Its conclusions, products of cross-sectional statistical analysis, did not come from following the same donors.

The sequencing sample was made of naive T cells sorted from blood. This TCR was recovered from a man aged 45 to 65 in good health. The chain joins TRBV6-2 or TRBV6-3 to TRBJ1-5; no clear D. CDR3 coding DNA: TGTGCCAGCAATCGACGTCAGGCTCTCAATCAGCCCCAGCATTTT. Protein sequence: CASNRRQALNQPQHF.